This T cell receptor beta chain came from a study of T cell responses to AZD1222 COVID-19 vaccine. Investigators merged groups given second doses at roughly 4 or roughly 12 weeks. As concerns this clone: The antigen is not known.

General observations from the study: Clonal diversity may have been underestimated in mostly white British donors. Repertoires were obtained solely post-peak T cell response. When two AZD1222 doses had been given, Spike-specific TCR breadth and depth rose.

Germline values: CDR1 GTSNPN, CDR2 SVGIG (reference sequence). The CDR3 has 14 residues. Between the trimmed V and J ends, which lost 7 bases and 0 bases, there was a span of 10 bases. The table came from immunoSEQ multiplex PCR; TCRdb's copy has only in-frame clones and leaves some out. The data show 150,000 to 200,000 clones, approximately 94% seen once. This TCR was sampled from an adult who received the AZD1222 COVID-19 vaccine. The chain is built from TRBV30 and TRBJ2-6; perhaps TRBD1 as D (5 bases). The material sequenced was peripheral blood, taken 28 days after the second AZD1222 dose. CDR3 sequence reads: CASNRNSGANVLTF. CDR3 coding DNA: TGTGCCTCTAACAGGAACTCTGGGGCCAACGTCCTGACTTTC.